The entry that follows covers one T cell receptor (beta chain) sequence. The antigen is unknown. These data are taken from a study of CD8+ T cells in alopecia areata. The wider study: Those patients who were treated received oral tofacitinib, which was given at 5 to 10 mg twice daily for moderate-to-severe alopecia areata. Severity was scored as percentage of affected scalp area in treated patients. Study conclusions and caveats: The study also sequences resident alphabeta T cells of normal skin in scalp samples.

The sample's treatment: oral pan-JAK inhibitor, 5-10 mg twice daily. Cell sorting on a FACSAria was used to separate CD4+ and CD8+ T cells from the PBMCs. The CDR3 covers 14 residues. The V segment lost 3 bases and the J segment 3 bases; nucleotides outside the gene matches: 5. Germline V gene data show CDR1 as LGHNA and CDR2 as YSLEER. cDNA reverse transcribed from extracted RNA served as the sequencing template. The assay was immunoSEQ multiplex PCR, and TCRdb's table has in-frame clones only and misses some. The sample holds 200,000 to 250,000 clones, around three fifths seen once. This material consisted of CD4+ T cells sorted from blood, taken at week 4, from a patient treated with tofacitinib. This TCR derives from a human donor with alopecia areata. The chain recombines TRBV4-3 with TRBJ2-7; the match to TRBD1 covers 7 bases. CDR3 in DNA: TGCGCCAGCAGCCATCGACAGGGTAACTACGAGCAGTACTTC. Translated, it gives CASSHRQGNYEQYF.